The next 9 T cell receptor beta chains were all read from a single sample in a study of blood T cell repertoires in COVID-19 (dated by TCRdb to 2018 to 2021). The library was obtained by the immunoSEQ multiplex PCR assay. TCRdb retrieved this table from immuneACCESS and kept in-frame rearrangements only. Not all clones are present; in checked studies, unresolved V genes account for under half, and no reason is known for the remainder. This sample has fewer than 100,000 clones in its table, and 88% of those were observed once. The ten largest make up roughly 45% of the sample. The source material was peripheral blood. The source of these receptors is a human donor in a cohort sampled during active COVID-19.

This chain links TRBV14 with TRBJ2-1; 9 bases are a match to TRBD1. The J segment lost 2 bases and the V segment lost 8 bases, leaving 4 bases of the junction unmatched. The length of the CDR3 is 14 residues. The germline V gene has CDR1 SGHDN and CDR2 FVKESK. This CDR3 reads CASLGQGAYNEQFF. The CDR3 region has the DNA TGTGCCAGCTTGGGACAGGGAGCCTACAATGAGCAGTTCTTC.

The chain joins TRBV18 to TRBJ1-1; 7 bases fit TRBD1. V lost 4 bases, J lost 3 bases, and 5 bases stayed unmatched. CDR1 and CDR2 from the germline V gene are KGHSH and LQKENI. The length of the CDR3 is 14 residues. CDR3 nucleotide sequence: TGTGCCAGCTCACTTAACAGGGGAGACACTGAAGCTTTCTTT. Protein: CASSLNRGDTEAFF.

The chain uses TRBV23-1 and TRBJ2-7; TRBD1 matches at 7 bases. TRBV23-1 is sorted into the ORF group, with uncertain function. The trim removed 4 bases at V and 4 bases at J, leaving 7 bases unmatched. The CDR3 has 14 amino acids. The CDR3 coding sequence is TGCGCCAGCAGTCCCCCACTGACAGGGTACGAGCAGTACTTC. This translates into CASSPPLTGYEQYF.

This chain uses TRBV4-3 with TRBJ2-7; 9 bases agree with TRBD2. From germline, CDR1 is LGHNA and CDR2 YSLEER. The CDR3 is 17 amino acids. With 1 base clipped from V and 6 bases from J, the junction kept 13 bases outside the gene matches. In DNA, the CDR3 is TGCGCCAGCAGCCAAGCGGGTGCTAGCGGGGTTCCGGGCGAGCAGTACTTC. Encoded protein: CASSQAGASGVPGEQYF.

The rearrangement joins TRBV9 to TRBJ2-7; TRBD2 aligns across 9 bases. The junction had 4 bases not matched to a gene; V was cut back by 3 bases and J by 3 bases. The CDR3 sequence is 14 residues long. Germline loops: CDR1 SGDLS, CDR2 YYNGEE. In DNA, the CDR3 is TGTGCCAGCAGCGCCGGGACTAGCTACTACGAGCAGTACTTC. Translating gives CASSAGTSYYEQYF.

The V and J genes are TRBV28 and TRBJ1-4; D is uncertain. Trimming cost V 7 bases and J 0 bases, with 12 bases left between them. CDR1 and CDR2 from the germline V gene are MDHEN and SYDVKM. The CDR3 is made up of 15 amino acids. CDR3: CASTPSPATNEKLFF. CDR3 sequence (DNA): TGTGCCAGCACCCCCAGTCCTGCAACTAATGAAAAACTGTTTTTT.

The V call is TRBV6-1, the J call TRBJ2-4; D is ambiguous. The CDR3 has 14 residues. Looked up from germline, CDR1 is MNHNS and CDR2 is SASEGT. V was shortened by 2 bases and J by 5 bases, with 10 bases between the two germline ends. CDR3 DNA: TGTGCCAGCAGTGAATCCCTCCGTCAAAACATTCAGTACTTC. This encodes CASSESLRQNIQYF.

The CDR3 sequence is CASSRDSHQPQHF. In DNA form, the CDR3 reads TGTGCCAGTAGTAGGGACAGCCATCAGCCCCAGCATTTT. The chain uses TRBV19 and TRBJ1-5; 7 bases are shared with TRBD1. Germline CDR1 LNHDA, CDR2 SQIVND (reference sequence). The CDR3 length is 13 residues. Trimming removed 4 bases from V and 5 bases from J; junction bases left unmatched: 2.

The CDR3: CASSKLSQETQYF. The CDR3 DNA is TGTGCCAGCAGCAAACTGAGCCAAGAGACCCAGTACTTC. This chain joins TRBV7-3 and TRBJ2-5; D gene uncertain. The CDR3 covers 13 residues. Germline V gene data show CDR1 as SGHTA and CDR2 as FQGTGA. Trimming left V 5 bases short and J 1 base short, with 8 bases between.